This T cell receptor beta chain was recorded in a study of CXCR3-negative and CXCR3-positive naive CD8 T cells. Study background: Summed over all libraries, TRB reads came to 130 million to 150 million, with about 1.5 +/- 0.3 million per library.

The libraries of TRB cDNA were constructed through 5' RACE using UMI labels. TCRdb reworked the 5' RACE reads into one entry per CDR3 protein, no DNA. The table lists about 56,000 distinct CDR3 sequences. Study-wide results and limits: Memory, not naive, CXCR3-negative and CXCR3-positive cells differed in TRBV-TRBJ usage. Partially decreased CXCR3 expression was recorded after cryopreservation, and fresh PBMCs were used in most assays.

Notes on this clonotype: Its specificity is not known.

The study sorted every CD8+ T cell subset in triplicate at 250,000 to 300,000 cells each. The CDR3 totals 15 residues. Germline V gene sequence: CDR1 MNHEY, CDR2 SVGAGI. V gene TRBV6-5 combines with J gene TRBJ1-6; with no DNA, the TCRdb D assignment of TRBD1 cannot be verified. The specimen sequenced was memory CD8+ T cells from blood. The receptor was derived from a human donor in good health. Some clones in this sample may be carry-over from other donors' samples. The chain's CDR3 is CASSFGTGDNSPLHF.